The clone carrying this T cell receptor (beta chain) has at least ten counts. Its antigen is not known. TCRdb ran MiXCR on the RACE reads and lists one entry per CDR3 protein. The table records 65,000 to 100,000 distinct CDR3 sequences, approximately 6.6% of them present only once. CDR1 and CDR2 from the germline V gene are SGHRS and YFSETQ. Trimming removed 4 bases at V and 4 bases at J, with 18 bases between. This CDR3 region has 15 residues. Stated time point: patch test 2, 6 weeks after DPC sensitization. Treatment noted: therapeutic diphenylcyclopropenone sensitization with weekly scalp DPC. Blood sampling preceded each patch test application. The sample is drawn from a study of human T cells and chemical hapten exposure. Looking at the study overall: Cases of alopecia areata, totalis or universalis occurred in a predominantly female patient group. General study points: It should be noted that donors had alopecia, so their immune response may differ from healthy people's.

The rearrangement uses TRBV5-1 and TRBJ2-7; tentative D call: TRBD2 (6 bases). This receptor was obtained from a woman aged 30 to 39 with alopecia areata. Some clones in this sample may be carry-over from other donors' samples. The source was whole blood, collected in connection with sensitization to the hapten diphenylcyclopropenone (DPC). In nucleotides, the CDR3 is TGCGCCAGCAGCGTAGAGGGACTCGACCCTTACGAGCAGTACTTC. Encoded protein: CASSVEGLDPYEQYF.